The 19 T cell receptor beta chains below were found in one sample sequenced in a study of CD8 T cells in ankylosing spondylitis. One entry per CDR3 protein results from TCRdb running MiXCR on the 5' RACE reads. Altogether some 130,000 distinct CDR3 sequences are present, 6% to 8.5% being singletons, with the ten largest covering 9.5% to 15%. The sequencing input was blood, either unsorted or a sorted T cell fraction (not recorded which). These TCRs come from a female donor with ankylosing spondylitis or in good health (not recorded which).

The chain has TRBV29-1 and TRBJ2-2, with 10 bases matching TRBD2. Germline CDR1 reads SQVTM; CDR2 reads ANQGSEA. CDR3 length: 19 amino acids. Trimming cost V 0 bases and J 6 bases; bases outside gene matches: 16. The chain's CDR3 is CSVEDLRASGGGLSGELFF. CDR3 coding DNA: TGCAGCGTTGAAGATCTCCGGGCTAGCGGGGGTGGACTATCCGGGGAGCTGTTTTTT.

CDR3 sequence: CSARASGYTF. In nucleotides, the CDR3 is TGCAGTGCCCGAGCTAGTGGCTACACCTTC. This chain uses TRBV20-1 with TRBJ1-2; D gene unclear. The CDR3 loop spans 10 amino acids. V lost 6 bases and J 7 bases, leaving 9 bases between the germline ends. CDR1 is DFQATT and CDR2 is SNEGSKA in the germline V gene (reference sequence).

This clonotype was picked up a small number of times. DNA for the CDR3: TGTGCCAGCAGACTGACACAGGGATCCTATGGCTACACCTTC. Translation: CASRLTQGSYGYTF. The chain joins TRBV12-3 or TRBV12-4 to TRBJ1-2; perhaps TRBD1 as D (6 bases). V was pared by 6 bases and J by 4 bases, with 15 bases between. The CDR3 spans 14 residues.

In its sample, this clonotype was seen many times. V and J are TRBV29-1 and TRBJ2-1, with 10 bases that match TRBD1. The CDR3 is 14 amino acids. J lost 6 bases, V lost 7 bases, and 9 bases had no gene match. The V gene's germline CDR1 is SQVTM and CDR2 ANQGSEA. DNA for the CDR3: TGCAGCGCAGACCGGGACAGGGGCTTCAATGAGCAGTTCTTC. This sequence encodes CSADRDRGFNEQFF.

This clonotype was found many times. The chain employs TRBV3-1 and TRBJ2-1, with TRBD1 identical over 11 bases. Per germline, CDR1 LGHDT and CDR2 YNNKEL (reference sequence). Losses at the gene ends were 4 bases for V and 14 bases for J; bases not matched to a gene: 7. The CDR3 loop spans 13 amino acids. This CDR3 reads CASSRGTGGVEFF. In DNA form, the CDR3 reads TGTGCCAGCAGCCGAGGGACAGGGGGAGTGGAGTTCTTC.

In this sample, this clonotype turned up many times. This chain links TRBV20-1 with TRBJ2-3; 8 nucleotides line up with TRBD2. The CDR3 runs to 17 residues. The J segment lost 3 bases and the V segment lost 5 bases, leaving 16 bases of the junction unmatched. Germline assignment: CDR1 DFQATT and CDR2 SNEGSKA (reference sequence). Here the CDR3 DNA reads TGCAGTGCTGGACGGCGGGGGGCCGCGAGATGGACAGATACGCAGTATTTT. Amino acid sequence: CSAGRRGAARWTDTQYF.

This clonotype was observed many times. The rearrangement joins TRBV20-1 to TRBJ2-3; D is possibly TRBD1 or TRBD2 (5 bases each). CDR1 is DFQATT and CDR2 is SNEGSKA in the germline V gene (reference sequence). V was clipped by 6 bases and J by 4 bases, with 14 bases between them. This CDR3 is 13 amino acids long. The chain's CDR3 is CSAREPTADTQYF. CDR3 in DNA: TGCAGTGCCAGGGAGCCAACGGCAGATACGCAGTATTTT.

Ten or more counts support this clonotype. The V and J genes are TRBV24-1 and TRBJ2-3; perhaps TRBD1 as D (5 bases). The length of the CDR3 is 16 residues. Germline assignment: CDR1 KGHDR and CDR2 SFDVKD. Deletions cut 0 bases from V and 5 bases from J, with 14 bases between. CDR3 in amino acids: CATSDLNRPGGDTQYF. In DNA, the CDR3 is TGTGCCACCAGTGATTTGAACAGGCCCGGTGGAGATACGCAGTATTTT.

This clonotype was recorded many times. This rearrangement joins TRBV7-2 to TRBJ1-4; a weak D match, TRBD1 (5 bases). There are 14 residues in the CDR3. V gave up 5 bases and J gave up 0 bases, with 7 bases separating them. Per the germline V gene, CDR1 is SGHTA and CDR2 is FQGNSA. The CDR3 loop is CASSDRATNEKLFF. CDR3 coding DNA: TGTGCCAGCAGCGACAGAGCAACTAATGAAAAACTGTTTTTT.

This clonotype was seen at least ten times. This chain joins TRBV15 and TRBJ2-1; possibly TRBD1 or TRBD2 for D (5 bases each). Germline values: CDR1 LNHNV, CDR2 YYDKDF (reference sequence). The CDR3 extends over 11 amino acids. With 0 bases removed from V and 13 bases from J, the gap between germline ends came to 7 bases. CDR3 region: CATSRDGDQFF. CDR3 sequence (DNA): TGTGCCACCAGCAGAGATGGGGACCAGTTCTTC.

This clonotype was recorded many times. CDR3 in DNA: TGTGCCAGCAGGGTCGGGGGGGGGCGCAGGTATGAGCAGTTCTTC. Translation: CASRVGGGRRYEQFF. This chain joins TRBV28 and TRBJ2-1, with TRBD2 matching 8 bases. With 6 bases clipped from V and 8 bases from J, the junction kept 12 bases outside the gene matches. Germline V CDR1 and CDR2: MDHEN, SYDVKM. CDR3 length equals 15 residues.

This clonotype occurred a few times. The CDR3 spells CSVRTITGSTGELFF. Written as DNA, the CDR3 is TGCAGCGTCCGCACAATAACAGGGAGCACCGGGGAGCTGTTTTTT. The rearrangement uses TRBV29-1 and TRBJ2-2; possibly TRBD1 for D (6 bases). The V gene lost 6 bases and the J gene lost 4 bases, with 18 bases spanning the gap. Germline CDR1 reads SQVTM; CDR2 reads ANQGSEA. The length of the CDR3 is 15 residues.

This clonotype was found many times. This rearrangement joins TRBV20-1 to TRBJ2-3, with TRBD2 matching 15 bases. CDR1 DFQATT and CDR2 SNEGSKA come from the germline V gene (reference sequence). The CDR3 contains 20 residues. The J segment lost 0 bases and the V segment lost 2 bases, leaving 12 bases of the junction unmatched. The CDR3 DNA is TGCAGTGCTAGACCGTTCGCCGGGACTAGCGGGGGGTTTAGCACAGATACGCAGTATTTT. Protein: CSARPFAGTSGGFSTDTQYF.

This clonotype has at least ten counts. This chain connects TRBV6-2 or TRBV6-3 to TRBJ1-6; no clear D. Looked up from germline, CDR1 is MNHEY and CDR2 is SVGEGT. V lost 2 bases to trimming and J lost 0 bases, with 14 bases between them. The CDR3 is 18 amino acids. The chain's CDR3 is CASSYRRATSSYNSPLHF. In nucleotides, the CDR3 is TGTGCCAGCAGTTACCGGCGGGCGACGAGCTCCTATAATTCACCCCTCCACTTT.

This clonotype was recorded many times. V usage is TRBV5-5 and J usage is TRBJ2-1; D gene uncertain. V gave up 5 bases and J gave up 0 bases, with 12 bases separating them. This CDR3 contains 15 residues. Germline values: CDR1 SGHKS, CDR2 YYEKEE (reference sequence). CDR3 in DNA: TGTGCCAGCAGTCCGTGGCGGAGCTCCTACAATGAGCAGTTCTTC. Translation gives CASSPWRSSYNEQFF.

This clonotype showed up many times. The V and J genes are TRBV24-1 and TRBJ2-3, with D tentatively TRBD2 (6 bases). Trimming took off 4 bases at V and 9 bases at J, with 13 bases between the two ends. Germline V gene sequence: CDR1 KGHDR, CDR2 SFDVKD. This CDR3 spans 13 amino acids. This CDR3 is CATSESTSSTQYF. The CDR3 DNA sequence: TGTGCCACCAGTGAGTCTACTAGCAGCACGCAGTATTTT.

The table lists this clonotype with many counts. The chain is built from TRBV5-1 and TRBJ1-1; the D is unclear. V lost 0 bases, J lost 2 bases, and 8 bases lay in between. Germline CDR1 reads SGHRS; CDR2 reads YFSETQ. The CDR3 has 14 residues. CDR3 region: CASSLDSYNTEAFF. CDR3 bases: TGCGCCAGCAGCTTGGACAGCTACAACACTGAAGCTTTCTTT.

In this sample, this clonotype turned up many times. The chain uses TRBV29-1 and TRBJ2-3; D gene ambiguous. The CDR3 loop spans 15 amino acids. Trimming took off 3 bases at V and 0 bases at J, with 13 bases between the two ends. Looked up from germline, CDR1 is SQVTM and CDR2 is ANQGSEA. CDR3 sequence: CSVDSSLSSTDTQYF. CDR3 DNA sequence: TGCAGCGTTGATAGCTCTCTTTCTAGCACAGATACGCAGTATTTT.

This clonotype has at least ten counts. The rearrangement uses TRBV10-3 and TRBJ2-2, with D perhaps given as TRBD1 or TRBD2 (5 bases each). Germline CDR1 and CDR2: ENHRY and SYGVKD. Deletions cut 9 bases from V and 7 bases from J, with 18 bases between. The CDR3 has 14 amino acids. The CDR3 is CAMHGTGQHGELFF. The CDR3 DNA is TGTGCCATGCACGGGACGGGGCAACACGGGGAGCTGTTTTTT.